These 5 T cell receptor beta chains came from one sample sequenced in a study of T cell responses to AZD1222 COVID-19 vaccine. This table comes from immunoSEQ multiplex PCR, and its TCRdb copy is limited to in-frame clones, with some not included. This sample carries over 110,000 clones, roughly 91% of them seen once, and the ten largest clones take 4% to 5.5%. This sample comprised peripheral blood, obtained on day 0 of AZD1222 vaccination. The origin of the receptors is an adult in good health.

The chain links TRBV15 to TRBJ2-1, with D perhaps matching TRBD1 (5 bases). V lost 3 bases and J lost 8, with 14 bases in between. Germline loops: CDR1 LNHNV, CDR2 YYDKDF (reference sequence). The CDR3 is made up of 14 amino acids. CDR3 residues: CATSRDNQGDEQFF. The CDR3 bases are TGTGCCACCAGCAGGGACAATCAAGGGGATGAGCAGTTCTTC.

The chain combines TRBV11-2 with TRBJ1-2, with a possible D match to TRBD1 (5 bases). The germline V gene encodes CDR1 SGHAT and CDR2 FQNNGV. The V gene lost 6 bases and the J gene lost 6 bases, with 17 bases spanning the gap. The CDR3 contains 14 residues. The CDR3 loop reads CASSFRQPVDGYTF. CDR3 bases: TGTGCCAGCAGTTTCCGACAGCCCGTTGATGGCTACACCTTC.

The J gene is TRBJ1-3, the V gene TRBV7-9; D perhaps matches TRBD1 (5 bases). This CDR3 comprises 17 residues. V lost 0 bases, J lost 2 bases, and 14 bases lay in between. Germline V CDR1 and CDR2: SEHNR, FQNEAQ (reference sequence). The CDR3 protein is CASSLARRQTPGNTIYF. Written as DNA, the CDR3 is TGTGCCAGCAGCTTAGCGCGGAGACAGACCCCTGGAAACACCATATATTTT.

V is TRBV19 and J is TRBJ1-1; 7 bases fit TRBD1. Germline V lookup: CDR1 LNHDA, CDR2 SQIVND (reference sequence). J was trimmed by 2 bases and V by 4 bases; bases with no gene match: 4. The CDR3 totals 14 residues. CDR3 sequence reads: CASSNRDSNTEAFF. CDR3 DNA sequence: TGTGCCAGTAGTAACCGGGACAGCAACACTGAAGCTTTCTTT.

This sequence joins TRBV3-1 (or the pseudogene TRBV3-2) and TRBJ1-1, with D hard to call. This CDR3 has 15 amino acids. The germline CDR1 and CDR2 sequences are LGHDT and YNNKEL (reference sequence). V was cut by 5 bases and J by 1 base, with 14 bases left in between. CDR3 bases: TGTGCCAGCAGCAGAGCCTCGGCAGCGAACACTGAAGCTTTCTTT. This sequence encodes CASSRASAANTEAFF.